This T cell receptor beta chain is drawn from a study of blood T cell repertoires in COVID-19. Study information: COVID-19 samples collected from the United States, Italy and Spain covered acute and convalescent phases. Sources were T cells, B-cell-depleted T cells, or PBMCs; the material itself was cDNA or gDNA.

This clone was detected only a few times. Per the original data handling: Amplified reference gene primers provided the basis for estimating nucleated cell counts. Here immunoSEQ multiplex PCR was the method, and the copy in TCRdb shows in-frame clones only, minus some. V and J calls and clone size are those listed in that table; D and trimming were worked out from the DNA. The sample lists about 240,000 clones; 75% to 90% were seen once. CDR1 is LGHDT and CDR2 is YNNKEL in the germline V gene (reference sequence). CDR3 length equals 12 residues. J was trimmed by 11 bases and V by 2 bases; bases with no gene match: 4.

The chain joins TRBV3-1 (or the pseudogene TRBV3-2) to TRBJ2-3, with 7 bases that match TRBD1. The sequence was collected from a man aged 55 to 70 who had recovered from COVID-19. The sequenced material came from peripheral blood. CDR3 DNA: TGTGCCAGCAGCCAAAACAGGGGACGGCAGTATTTT. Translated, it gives CASSQNRGRQYF.